The entry that follows covers one TCR beta chain sequence. No antigen is known for it. This record belongs to a study of T-cell memory formation after mild COVID-19. There are 15 residues in the CDR3. V shed 0 bases and J shed 3 bases, with 13 bases lying between them. Germline lookup yields CDR1 SGHRS and CDR2 YFSETQ. TCR alpha and TCR beta cDNA libraries with sample barcodes and UMIs came from 5'RACE using constant-segment primers. TCRdb independently ran MiXCR on the 5' RACE reads; one entry per CDR3 protein. The sample holds a few hundred thousand distinct CDR3 sequences, 8% to 9.5% seen once. Study-wide results and caveats: The SARS-CoV-2 specificity of second-wave clones reaching peak at day 37 remained unverified. Clones that contracted from day 15 to 85 were balanced CD4/CD8, while later expanders leaned CD4+.

Sequencing was carried out using PBMCs or a T cell subset sorted from them (not recorded which). The origin of this receptor is a man younger than 35 who had mild COVID-19 (a few samples of this study predate the infection). Cell type and time point are not known. The chain combines TRBV5-1 with TRBJ2-7, with a tentative D call TRBD2 (5 bases). DNA of the CDR3: TGCGCCAGCAGCTTGGAGGAGGAGATGAGCTACGAGCAGTACTTC. Amino acid sequence: CASSLEEEMSYEQYF.